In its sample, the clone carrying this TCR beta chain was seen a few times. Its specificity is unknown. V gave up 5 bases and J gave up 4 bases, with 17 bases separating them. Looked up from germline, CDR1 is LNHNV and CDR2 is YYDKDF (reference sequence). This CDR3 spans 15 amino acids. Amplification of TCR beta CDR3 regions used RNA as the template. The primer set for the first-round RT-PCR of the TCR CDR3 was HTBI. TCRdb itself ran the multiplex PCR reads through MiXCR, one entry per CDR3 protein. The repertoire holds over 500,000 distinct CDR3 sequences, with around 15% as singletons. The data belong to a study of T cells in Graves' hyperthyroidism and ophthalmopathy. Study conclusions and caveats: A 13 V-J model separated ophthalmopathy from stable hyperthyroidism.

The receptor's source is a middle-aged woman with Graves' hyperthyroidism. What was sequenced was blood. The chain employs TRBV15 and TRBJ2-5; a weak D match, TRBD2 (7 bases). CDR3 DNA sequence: TGTGCCACCAGCCCACGGGGGGCGGGAGTAGAGACCCAGTACTTC. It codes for CATSPRGAGVETQYF.